Below are 4 T cell receptor beta chains sequenced from a single sample in a study of cytomegalovirus exposure and HLA in healthy donors. In the PCR, 60 Vbeta and 13 Jbeta primers were used. TCRdb keeps only in-frame clones here, not all; method: immunoSEQ multiplex PCR. The repertoire holds about 130,000 clones, with around 85% as singletons. The sequencing input was PBMCs. The source of these receptors is a woman between 25 and 40 years old in good health and CMV-seropositive.

The chain has TRBV2 and TRBJ1-1; D not resolved. The CDR3 totals 12 residues. V was shortened by 7 bases and J by 3 bases, with 9 bases between the two germline ends. The germline CDR1 and CDR2 sequences are SNHLY and FYNNEI. As DNA, the CDR3 is TGTGCCAGCACCCTAGACTACACTGAAGCTTTCTTT. Protein: CASTLDYTEAFF. The complete variable domain, with remaining parts taken from reference TRBV2 and TRBJ1-1, reads EPEVTQTPSHQVTQMGQEVILRCVPISNHLYFYWYRQILGQKVEFLVSFYNNEISEKSEIFDDQFSVERPDGSNFTLKIRSTKLEDSAMYFCASTLDYTEAFFGQGTRLTVV.

The chain couples TRBV30 to TRBJ2-7; the D gene is possibly TRBD2 (5 bases). Trimming left V 1 base short and J 4 bases short, with 14 bases between. The CDR3 sequence is 14 residues long. Germline values: CDR1 GTSNPN, CDR2 SVGIG (reference sequence). This CDR3 reads CAWSDTRERYEQYF. The CDR3 nucleotides read TGTGCCTGGAGTGACACAAGGGAGAGGTACGAGCAGTACTTC.

The CDR3 reads CASSAGLAGGNEQFF. The CDR3 region has the DNA TGTGCCAGCAGCGCGGGACTAGCGGGAGGCAATGAGCAGTTCTTC. V gene TRBV7-2 combines with J gene TRBJ2-1; 15 bases align to TRBD2. Per the germline V gene, CDR1 is SGHTA and CDR2 is FQGNSA. The CDR3 covers 15 residues. V lost 5 bases to trimming and J lost 6 bases; unmatched junction nucleotides: 2.

This clone was detected only a few times. The chain has TRBV5-6 and TRBJ1-2; D is possibly TRBD1 (5 bases). The CDR3 length is 13 residues. Germline V lookup: CDR1 SGHDT, CDR2 YYEEEE. Trimming took off 3 bases at V and 8 bases at J, with 14 bases between the two ends. CDR3 amino acids: CASSSGLGGGYTF. The DNA for the CDR3 is TGTGCCAGCAGCTCGGGACTCGGGGGAGGCTACACCTTC.